Listed here are 18 T cell receptor beta chains from one sample, sequenced in a study of CD8+ T cells in alopecia areata. Extracted from the samples, RNA was reverse transcribed into cDNA to serve as the sequencing template. Clones were read by immunoSEQ multiplex PCR, and TCRdb kept only the in-frame ones, dropping some. The sample shows more than 130,000 clones, roughly 82% of them seen only once. Indicated treatment: oral pan-JAK inhibitor, 5-10 mg twice daily. Material: CD8+ T cells sorted from blood, obtained at week 4, from a patient treated with tofacitinib. These receptors all stem from a human donor with alopecia areata.

In this sample, this clone turned up a few times. The V and J genes are TRBV13 and TRBJ1-1, with a weak D call TRBD1 (6 bases). The CDR3 has 14 residues. Trimming took off 0 bases at V and 5 bases at J, with 10 bases between the two ends. In germline, CDR1 is PRHDT, CDR2 FYEKMQ (reference sequence). CDR3 region: CASSLGGALTEAFF. The CDR3 nucleotides read TGTGCCAGCAGCTTAGGGGGGGCTCTTACTGAAGCTTTCTTT.

This chain links TRBV4-1 with TRBJ2-2; D gene uncertain. Germline V lookup: CDR1 MGHRA, CDR2 YSYEKL. V was trimmed by 1 base and J by 5 bases, leaving 11 bases between them. The CDR3 sequence is 15 residues long. The CDR3 DNA reads as TGCGCCAGCAGCCAAGTCGAGTTAACTACCGGGGAGCTGTTTTTT. Residues: CASSQVELTTGELFF.

The chain is built from TRBV4-1 and TRBJ1-5; 8 bases agree with TRBD1. The V gene end was trimmed by 8 bases and the J gene end by 0 bases; junction bases not matched to a gene: 3. This CDR3 region has 14 residues. CDR1 and CDR2 (germline): MGHRA, YSYEKL. This chain's CDR3 is CASGQGASNQPQHF. The CDR3, as DNA: TGCGCCAGCGGGCAGGGGGCTAGCAATCAGCCCCAGCATTTT.

The rearrangement uses TRBV23-1 and TRBJ2-4; 8 bases match TRBD1. TRBV23-1 is reported as an ORF; its role is uncertain. Unmatched junction bases numbered 8, after V lost 10 bases and J lost 0 bases. The CDR3 totals 15 residues. The CDR3 nucleotides are TGCGCCATTCCGGACAGGGCCCTAGCCAAAAACATTCAGTACTTC. Protein product: CAIPDRALAKNIQYF.

This chain uses TRBV19 with TRBJ2-7; 10 bases agree with TRBD1. Germline trimming cut 5 bases from V and 2 bases from J; bases unmatched to any gene: 3. This CDR3 is built from 14 residues. CDR1 and CDR2 (germline): LNHDA, SQIVND (reference sequence). The CDR3 coding sequence is TGTGCCAGTAGTCCCGGGACAGGGGCCTACGAGCAGTACTTC. Translating gives CASSPGTGAYEQYF.

V and J are TRBV18 and TRBJ2-3, with 9 bases aligning to TRBD2. The CDR3 spans 18 residues. Germline V gene lookup returns CDR1 KGHSH and CDR2 LQKENI. V shed 1 base and J 5 bases; nucleotides not matched to a gene: 13. In nucleotides, the CDR3 is TGTGCCAGCTCACCACTGACTCAGCGGGGGGATAGAGGAGATACGCAGTATTTT. Amino acid sequence: CASSPLTQRGDRGDTQYF.

V and J are TRBV29-1 and TRBJ2-2; perhaps TRBD2 as D (5 bases). The CDR3 is 13 amino acids. The germline gives CDR1 SQVTM, CDR2 ANQGSEA. The ends were cut back, 6 bases at V and 5 bases at J, with 13 bases in the middle. CDR3 coding DNA: TGCAGCGTCCGAACAACGGGGACCGGGGAGCTGTTTTTT. This codes for CSVRTTGTGELFF.

The CDR3 protein is CASSQPGLASFGEQFF. The CDR3 coding sequence is TGCGCCAGCAGCCAGCCGGGACTAGCGAGTTTCGGGGAGCAGTTCTTC. V gene TRBV4-3 combines with J gene TRBJ2-1; 10 bases map to TRBD2. Germline V gene lookup returns CDR1 LGHNA and CDR2 YSLEER. With V trimmed by 3 bases and J by 10 bases, 12 bases remained unmatched. The CDR3 runs 16 residues.

This chain uses TRBV19 with TRBJ2-7, with D possibly being TRBD2 (7 bases). The V gene lost 5 bases and the J gene lost 3 bases, with 14 bases spanning the gap. CDR1 is LNHDA, CDR2 SQIVND, per germline (reference sequence). This CDR3 is 14 amino acids long. The CDR3 spells CASSSGGFNYEQYF. As DNA, the CDR3 is TGTGCCAGTAGTTCGGGGGGCTTCAACTACGAGCAGTACTTC.

The gene calls are TRBV4-1 and TRBJ2-5, with unresolved D. The CDR3 runs to 15 residues. V gave up 7 bases and J gave up 2 bases, with 17 bases separating them. Germline loops: CDR1 MGHRA, CDR2 YSYEKL. The CDR3 region has the DNA TGCGCCAGCACCAGGTCACTCCCTCCGCAAGAGACCCAGTACTTC. Translating it yields CASTRSLPPQETQYF.

The chain combines TRBV6-1 with TRBJ2-1; D not certain. The germline gives CDR1 MNHNS, CDR2 SASEGT. Trimming left V 2 bases short and J 8 bases short, with 13 bases between. This CDR3 is 14 amino acids long. The CDR3 nucleotides are TGTGCCAGCAGTGAACCAAGGCTCCACGATGAGCAGTTCTTC. Its translation is CASSEPRLHDEQFF.

This clone came up once. This rearrangement joins TRBV11-2 to TRBJ2-7; perhaps TRBD2 as D (7 bases). Germline assignment: CDR1 SGHAT and CDR2 FQNNGV. Trimming removed 1 base at V and 2 bases at J, with 24 bases between. The CDR3 contains 19 residues. DNA of the CDR3: TGTGCCAGCAGCTTAGGGGCGGGGGCCACAGACAGAATTACCTACGAGCAGTACTTC. It encodes CASSLGAGATDRITYEQYF.

The rearrangement links TRBV10-3 to TRBJ2-1; 11 positions match TRBD2. Germline CDR1 ENHRY, CDR2 SYGVKD. The CDR3 runs to 16 residues. V gave up 6 bases and J gave up 3 bases; unmatched junction bases: 7. The CDR3 reads CAISDTSGGLYNEQFF. In DNA, the CDR3 is TGTGCCATCAGCGATACTAGCGGGGGACTCTACAATGAGCAGTTCTTC.

The chain carries TRBV6-4 and TRBJ1-2; 7 bases map to TRBD1. The ends lost 5 bases at V and 4 bases at J; junction bases unmatched: 13. Germline-derived CDR1 and CDR2 are MRHNA and SNTAGT. The CDR3 spans 16 residues. In nucleotides, the CDR3 is TGTGCCAGCAGTTCCACGTGGACAGGAGACTCCTATGGCTACACCTTC. Translation gives CASSSTWTGDSYGYTF.

This chain joins TRBV7-9 and TRBJ2-7; D is uncertain. The CDR3 runs to 11 residues. Germline CDR1 SEHNR, CDR2 FQNEAQ (reference sequence). With 5 bases removed from V and 2 bases from J, the gap between germline ends came to 4 bases. Here the CDR3 reads CASSTTYEQYF. The CDR3 DNA reads TGTGCCAGCAGCACGACCTACGAGCAGTACTTC.

The rearrangement links TRBV10-3 to TRBJ1-6, with 7 bases identical to TRBD1. Germline V gene sequence: CDR1 ENHRY, CDR2 SYGVKD. The trim removed 6 bases at V and 0 bases at J, leaving 8 bases unmatched. The CDR3 has 17 amino acids. The CDR3 reads CAISRGQMGSYNSPLHF. CDR3 coding DNA: TGTGCCATCAGCAGGGGACAGATGGGCTCCTATAATTCACCCCTCCACTTT.

The chain recombines TRBV2 with TRBJ2-7; 10 bases align to TRBD2. Trimming at V came to 6 bases and at J to 4 bases, leaving 9 bases not matched to a gene. CDR3 length: 15 residues. Germline-derived CDR1 and CDR2 are SNHLY and FYNNEI. In DNA form, the CDR3 reads TGTGCCAGCAGAGCACTAGCGGGGAGGGCTTACGAGCAGTACTTC. It codes for CASRALAGRAYEQYF. Full variable domain (missing parts from reference TRBV2 and TRBJ2-7): EPEVTQTPSHQVTQMGQEVILRCVPISNHLYFYWYRQILGQKVEFLVSFYNNEISEKSEIFDDQFSVERPDGSNFTLKIRSTKLEDSAMYFCASRALAGRAYEQYFGPGTRLTVT.

The gene calls are TRBV6-5 and TRBJ2-7; the D call may be TRBD1 or TRBD2 (5 bases each). CDR3 length: 14 amino acids. Trimming stripped 2 bases from V and 6 bases from J, with 14 bases between. The germline V gene encodes CDR1 MNHEY and CDR2 SVGAGI. The CDR3 region has the DNA TGTGCCAGCAGTTACGGGGGTAGGGGCGCCGAGCAGTACTTC. Translating it yields CASSYGGRGAEQYF.